The next 5 T cell receptor beta chains were all read from a single sample in a study of blood T cell repertoires in COVID-19. Using immunoSEQ multiplex PCR, the repertoire was profiled, and TCRdb retains in-frame clones only, with some absent. The profile shows tens of thousands of clones, 75% to 90% of them singletons. Sequencing was done on a sample of peripheral blood. The origin of the receptors is an elderly man with acute or convalescent COVID-19.

The chain recombines TRBV5-1 with TRBJ2-1, with 7 bases identical to TRBD2. From germline, CDR1 is SGHRS and CDR2 YFSETQ. The CDR3 has 16 amino acids. Losses at the gene ends were 4 bases for V and 3 bases for J; bases not matched to a gene: 10. The CDR3 bases are TGCGCCAGCAGCCCGTGGATGACGGGAGGCTACAATGAGCAGTTCTTC. Translating gives CASSPWMTGGYNEQFF.

This chain uses TRBV23-1 with TRBJ1-6; D perhaps matches TRBD1 (5 bases). TRBV23-1 falls under the ORF class, with uncertain function. Trimming shortened V by 2 bases and J by 7 bases, and 21 bases separated the two germline ends. CDR3 size: 18 residues. CDR3 protein: CASSQIMNSRAYNSPLHF. The CDR3 coding sequence is TGCGCCAGCAGTCAAATAATGAATTCCAGGGCGTACAATTCACCCCTCCACTTT.

The V and J genes are TRBV19 and TRBJ1-3; TRBD1 is a possible D gene (5 bases). Per the germline V gene, CDR1 is LNHDA and CDR2 is SQIVND (reference sequence). This CDR3 is built from 16 residues. Between the trimmed V and J ends, which lost 5 bases and 2 bases, there was a span of 16 bases. This chain's CDR3 is CASSSSAGKAGNTIYF. The DNA of the CDR3 is TGTGCCAGTAGTTCCTCGGCAGGGAAGGCTGGAAACACCATATATTTT.

This chain links TRBV30 with TRBJ1-2, with TRBD1 as a possible D gene (6 bases). Germline lookup yields CDR1 GTSNPN and CDR2 SVGIG (reference sequence). The ends were cut back, 2 bases at V and 4 bases at J, with 20 bases in the middle. CDR3 size: 16 residues. The DNA of the CDR3 is TGTGCCTGGAGTTCTTCCCACAGGGCGGGTGCCTATGGCTACACCTTC. It is translated as CAWSSSHRAGAYGYTF.

The J gene is TRBJ2-5, the V gene TRBV5-1; D remains unclear. V was cut by 0 bases and J by 1 base, with 7 bases left in between. Germline V gene lookup returns CDR1 SGHRS and CDR2 YFSETQ. This CDR3 spans 14 amino acids. For the CDR3, the DNA is TGCGCCAGCAGCTTGGGGCAGGCCCAAGAGACCCAGTACTTC. Residues: CASSLGQAQETQYF.